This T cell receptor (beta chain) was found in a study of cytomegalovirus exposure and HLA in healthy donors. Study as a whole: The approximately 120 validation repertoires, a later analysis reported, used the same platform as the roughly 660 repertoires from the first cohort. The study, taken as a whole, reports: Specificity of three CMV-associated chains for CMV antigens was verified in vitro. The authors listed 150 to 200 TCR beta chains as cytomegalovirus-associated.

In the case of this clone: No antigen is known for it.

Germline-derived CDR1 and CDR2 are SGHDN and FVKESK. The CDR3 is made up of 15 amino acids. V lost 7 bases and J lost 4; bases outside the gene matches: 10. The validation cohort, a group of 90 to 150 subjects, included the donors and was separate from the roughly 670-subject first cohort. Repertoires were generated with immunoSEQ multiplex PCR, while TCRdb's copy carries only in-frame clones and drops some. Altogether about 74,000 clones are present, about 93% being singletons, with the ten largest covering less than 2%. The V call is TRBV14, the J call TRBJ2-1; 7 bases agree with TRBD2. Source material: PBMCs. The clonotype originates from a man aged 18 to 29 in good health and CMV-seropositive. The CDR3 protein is CASTPIGGGYNEQFF. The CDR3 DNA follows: TGTGCCAGCACCCCTATCGGGGGAGGGTACAATGAGCAGTTCTTC.